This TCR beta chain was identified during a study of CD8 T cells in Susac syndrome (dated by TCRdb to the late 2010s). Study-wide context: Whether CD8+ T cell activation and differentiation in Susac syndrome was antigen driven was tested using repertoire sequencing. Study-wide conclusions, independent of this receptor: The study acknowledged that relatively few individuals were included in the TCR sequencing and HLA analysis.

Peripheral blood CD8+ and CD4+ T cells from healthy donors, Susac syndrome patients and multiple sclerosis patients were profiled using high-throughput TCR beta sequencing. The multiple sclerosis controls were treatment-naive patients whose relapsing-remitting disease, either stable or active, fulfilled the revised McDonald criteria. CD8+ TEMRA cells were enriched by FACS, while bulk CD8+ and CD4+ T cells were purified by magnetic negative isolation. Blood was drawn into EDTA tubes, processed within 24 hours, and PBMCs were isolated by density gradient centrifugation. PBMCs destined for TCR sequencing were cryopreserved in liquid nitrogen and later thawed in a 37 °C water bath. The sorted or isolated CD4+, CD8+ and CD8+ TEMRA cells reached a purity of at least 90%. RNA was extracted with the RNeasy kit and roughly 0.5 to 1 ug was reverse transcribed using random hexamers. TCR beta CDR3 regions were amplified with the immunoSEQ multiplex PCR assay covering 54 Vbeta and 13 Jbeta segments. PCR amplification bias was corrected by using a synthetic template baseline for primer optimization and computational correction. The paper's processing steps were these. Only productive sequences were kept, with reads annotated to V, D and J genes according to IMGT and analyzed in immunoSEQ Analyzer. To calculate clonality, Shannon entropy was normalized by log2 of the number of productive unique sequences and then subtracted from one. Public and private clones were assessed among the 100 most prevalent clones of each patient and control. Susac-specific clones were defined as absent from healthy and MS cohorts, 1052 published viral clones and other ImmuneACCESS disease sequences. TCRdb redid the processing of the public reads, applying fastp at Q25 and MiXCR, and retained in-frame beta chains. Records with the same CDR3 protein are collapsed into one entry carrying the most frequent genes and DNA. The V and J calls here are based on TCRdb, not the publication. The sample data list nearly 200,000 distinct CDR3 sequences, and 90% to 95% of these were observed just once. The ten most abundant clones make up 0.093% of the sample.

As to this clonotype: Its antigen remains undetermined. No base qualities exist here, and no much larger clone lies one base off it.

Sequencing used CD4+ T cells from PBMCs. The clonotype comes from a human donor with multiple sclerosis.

The CDR3: CSSDGTGGNEQFF. The base sequence is TGCAGCTCAGATGGGACGGGAGGGAATGAGCAGTTCTTC. This receptor chain uses TRBV20-1 and TRBJ2-1, and 8 junction bases match TRBD2. The germline V gene (reference sequence) specifies DFQATT as CDR1 and SNEGSKA as CDR2. The CDR3 starts with the cysteine, ends with the phenylalanine, and has 13 residues. The sequence is cut down to CDR3 DNA, 39 bases in frame from base 1.